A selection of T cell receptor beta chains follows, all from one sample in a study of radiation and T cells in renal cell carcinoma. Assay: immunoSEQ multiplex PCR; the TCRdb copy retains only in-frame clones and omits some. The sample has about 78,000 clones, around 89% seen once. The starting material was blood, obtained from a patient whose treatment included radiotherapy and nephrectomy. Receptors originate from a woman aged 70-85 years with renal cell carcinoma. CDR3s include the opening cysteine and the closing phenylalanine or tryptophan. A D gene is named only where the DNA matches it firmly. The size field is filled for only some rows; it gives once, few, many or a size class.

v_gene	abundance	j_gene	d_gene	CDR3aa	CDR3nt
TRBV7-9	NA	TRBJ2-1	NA	CASSFRVGTEQFF	TGTGCCAGCAGCTTCCGGGTAGGAACTGAGCAGTTCTTC
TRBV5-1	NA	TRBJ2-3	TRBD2	CASSTSLPGLAGSTQYF	TGCGCCAGCAGCACCAGCCTTCCGGGACTAGCGGGGTCTACGCAGTATTTT
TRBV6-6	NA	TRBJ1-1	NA	CASSYNTNTEAFF	TGTGCCAGCAGTTACAACACGAACACTGAAGCTTTCTTT
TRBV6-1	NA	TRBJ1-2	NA	CASSEAGTYGYTF	TGTGCCAGCAGTGAAGCTGGGACATATGGCTACACCTTC
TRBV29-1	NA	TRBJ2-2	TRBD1	CSVEGAQGNAGELFF	TGCAGCGTTGAAGGAGCACAGGGGAACGCCGGGGAGCTGTTTTTT
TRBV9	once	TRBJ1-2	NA	CASSVGSSYGYTF	TGTGCCAGCAGCGTAGGGAGTTCCTATGGCTACACCTTC
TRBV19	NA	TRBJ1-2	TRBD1	CASSTWTGTNYGYTF	TGTGCCAGTAGTACCTGGACAGGAACTAACTATGGCTACACCTTC
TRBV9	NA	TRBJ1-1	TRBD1	CASSPNIRDRGEAFF	TGTGCCAGCAGCCCTAATATCCGGGACAGAGGTGAAGCTTTCTTT
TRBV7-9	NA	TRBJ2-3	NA	CASSLAGADTQYF	TGTGCCAGCAGCTTAGCGGGGGCAGATACGCAGTATTTT
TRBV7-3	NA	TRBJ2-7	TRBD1	CASSSGQAREQYF	TGTGCCAGCAGCTCGGGACAGGCCAGGGAGCAGTACTTC
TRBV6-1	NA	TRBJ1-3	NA	CASRRGVEDGNTIYF	TGTGCCAGCAGGAGGGGGGTGGAAGATGGAAACACCATATATTTT
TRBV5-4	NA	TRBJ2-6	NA	CASSLARAGANVLTF	TGTGCCAGCAGCTTGGCCAGGGCTGGGGCCAACGTCCTGACTTTC
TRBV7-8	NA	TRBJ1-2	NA	CASSLDGTVYGYTF	TGTGCCAGCAGCTTAGACGGGACGGTCTATGGCTACACCTTC
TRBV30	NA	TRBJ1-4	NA	CACPRGNEKLFF	TGTGCCTGCCCCAGAGGGAATGAAAAACTGTTTTTT
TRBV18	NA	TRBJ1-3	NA	CASSPPMGRSSGNTIYF	TGTGCCAGCTCACCACCGATGGGCAGGTCCTCTGGAAACACCATATATTTT
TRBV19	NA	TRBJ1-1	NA	CASSIPATEAFF	TGTGCCAGTAGTATACCCGCCACTGAAGCTTTCTTT
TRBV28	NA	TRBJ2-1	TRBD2	CASSSGLAKKFF	TGTGCCAGCAGTTCGGGACTAGCGAAAAAGTTCTTC
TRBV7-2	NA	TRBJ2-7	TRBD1	CASSLIGQGSYEQYF	TGTGCCAGCAGCTTAATTGGACAGGGCTCCTACGAGCAGTACTTC
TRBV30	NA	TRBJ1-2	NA	CAWDPGERNYGYTF	TGTGCCTGGGACCCTGGGGAAAGAAACTATGGCTACACCTTC
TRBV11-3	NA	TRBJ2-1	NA	CASSSTRGTQNEQFF	TGTGCCAGCAGCTCCACTAGAGGGACACAGAATGAGCAGTTCTTC
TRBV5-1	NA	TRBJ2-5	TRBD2	CASSLSSGGPRETQYF	TGCGCCAGCAGCTTGAGCAGCGGGGGGCCTCGGGAGACCCAGTACTTC
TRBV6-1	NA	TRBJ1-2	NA	CASSEFPVRVDGYTF	TGTGCCAGCAGTGAATTTCCGGTCAGGGTCGATGGCTACACCTTC
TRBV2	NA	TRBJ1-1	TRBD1	CASSEPGGTTEAFF	TGTGCCAGCAGTGAACCAGGGGGCACGACTGAAGCTTTCTTT
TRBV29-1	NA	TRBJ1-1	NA	CSHNLPPGQGRTEAFF	TGCAGCCATAACCTCCCCCCGGGGCAGGGACGGACTGAAGCTTTCTTT
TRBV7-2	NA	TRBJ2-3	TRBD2	CASSPMTSGGAYTQYF	TGTGCCAGCAGCCCGATGACTAGCGGGGGGGCCTATACGCAGTATTTT
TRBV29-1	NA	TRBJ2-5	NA	CSVEMPGQETQYF	TGCAGCGTTGAAATGCCGGGCCAAGAGACCCAGTACTTC
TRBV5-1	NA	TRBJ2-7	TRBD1	CASSLAGTAYEQYF	TGCGCCAGCAGCTTGGCCGGGACAGCCTACGAGCAGTACTTC
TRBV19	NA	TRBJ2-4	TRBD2	CASSIAKNPSGGAKNIQYF	TGTGCCAGTAGTATAGCCAAAAATCCTAGCGGGGGGGCCAAAAACATTCAGTACTTC
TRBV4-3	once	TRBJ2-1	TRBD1	CASSLREGGPGNEQFF	TGCGCCAGCAGCCTAAGAGAAGGGGGCCCTGGCAATGAGCAGTTCTTC
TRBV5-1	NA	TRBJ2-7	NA	CASSLASPTYEQYF	TGCGCCAGCAGCTTGGCCAGCCCGACCTACGAGCAGTACTTC
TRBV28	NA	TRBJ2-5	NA	CASSLDQGWQETQYF	TGTGCCAGCAGTTTAGACCAGGGGTGGCAAGAGACCCAGTACTTC
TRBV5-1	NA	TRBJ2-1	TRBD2	CASSLGSSGALNEQFF	TGCGCCAGCAGCTTAGGGTCTAGCGGGGCCTTAAATGAGCAGTTCTTC
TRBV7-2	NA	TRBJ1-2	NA	CASSLNDGYTF	TGTGCCAGCAGCTTAAACGATGGCTACACCTTC
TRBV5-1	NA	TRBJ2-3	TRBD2	CASSFNGGAADTQYF	TGCGCCAGCAGCTTTAACGGGGGGGCCGCAGATACGCAGTATTTT
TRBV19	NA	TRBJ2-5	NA	CASSISGPPETQYF	TGTGCCAGTAGTATATCCGGACCCCCGGAGACCCAGTACTTC
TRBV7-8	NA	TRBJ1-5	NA	CASSLESSGNQPQHF	TGTGCCAGCAGCCTAGAGAGCAGTGGCAATCAGCCCCAGCATTTT
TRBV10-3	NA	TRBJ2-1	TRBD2	CAIRGPSGSYNEQFF	TGTGCCATCAGGGGTCCTAGCGGCTCCTACAATGAGCAGTTCTTC
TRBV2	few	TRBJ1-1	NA	CASGGVMNTEAFF	TGTGCCAGCGGGGGGGTCATGAACACTGAAGCTTTCTTT
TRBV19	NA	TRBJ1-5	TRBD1	CASSGQGGVSNQPQHF	TGTGCCAGTAGTGGACAGGGGGGGGTTAGCAATCAGCCCCAGCATTTT
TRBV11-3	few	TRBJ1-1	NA	CASSQGLPPFEAFF	TGTGCCAGCAGCCAAGGACTTCCTCCTTTTGAAGCTTTCTTT
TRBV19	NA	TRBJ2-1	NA	CASSISFHNEQFF	TGTGCCAGTAGTATTAGTTTCCACAATGAGCAGTTCTTC
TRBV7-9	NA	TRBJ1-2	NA	CASKRGIYGYTF	TGTGCCAGCAAAAGGGGGATCTATGGCTACACCTTC
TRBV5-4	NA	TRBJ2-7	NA	CASSTGSSTGRGEQYF	TGTGCCAGCAGTACCGGGTCCTCAACCGGGAGAGGGGAGCAGTACTTC
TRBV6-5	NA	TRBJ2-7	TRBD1	CASKIGTGGYEQYF	TGTGCCAGTAAGATCGGGACAGGGGGCTACGAGCAGTACTTC
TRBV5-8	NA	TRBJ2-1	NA	CASGRLYNEQFF	TGTGCCAGCGGGCGATTATACAATGAGCAGTTCTTC
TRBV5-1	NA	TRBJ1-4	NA	CASSLRGNEKLFF	TGCGCCAGCAGCTTGCGGGGTAATGAAAAACTGTTTTTT
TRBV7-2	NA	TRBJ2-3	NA	CASSLGDMGTDTQYF	TGTGCCAGCAGCCTGGGGGACATGGGGACAGATACGCAGTATTTT
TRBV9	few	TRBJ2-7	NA	CASSVYPTQVNEQYF	TGTGCCAGCAGCGTGTACCCAACCCAAGTCAACGAGCAGTACTTC
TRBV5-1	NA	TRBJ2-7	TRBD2	CASSSGLAGLEQYF	TGCGCCAGCAGCTCCGGACTAGCGGGGCTCGAGCAGTACTTC
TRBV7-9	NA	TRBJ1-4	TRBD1	CASSATGANEKLFF	TGTGCCAGCAGCGCGACAGGGGCCAATGAAAAACTGTTTTTT
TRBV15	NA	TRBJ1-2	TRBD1	CATSWTGATYGYTF	TGTGCCACCAGTTGGACAGGGGCTACCTATGGCTACACCTTC
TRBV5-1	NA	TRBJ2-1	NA	CASSLETGSYNEQFF	TGCGCCAGCAGCTTGGAGACAGGCTCCTACAATGAGCAGTTCTTC
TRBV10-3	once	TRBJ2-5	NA	CAISESETQYF	TGTGCCATCAGTGAGTCGGAGACCCAGTACTTC
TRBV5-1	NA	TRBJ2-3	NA	CASSPSTGFADPDTQYF	TGCGCCAGCAGCCCCTCTACAGGGTTTGCGGATCCAGATACGCAGTATTTT
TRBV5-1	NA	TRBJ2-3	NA	CASSLGLSGTDTQYF	TGCGCCAGCAGCTTGGGACTCTCCGGAACAGATACGCAGTATTTT
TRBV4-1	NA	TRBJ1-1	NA	CASSQDRREYTEAFF	TGCGCCAGCAGCCAAGATCGGAGGGAATACACTGAAGCTTTCTTT
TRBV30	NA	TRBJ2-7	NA	CAWTRTLTYEQYF	TGTGCCTGGACCAGGACACTGACCTACGAGCAGTACTTC